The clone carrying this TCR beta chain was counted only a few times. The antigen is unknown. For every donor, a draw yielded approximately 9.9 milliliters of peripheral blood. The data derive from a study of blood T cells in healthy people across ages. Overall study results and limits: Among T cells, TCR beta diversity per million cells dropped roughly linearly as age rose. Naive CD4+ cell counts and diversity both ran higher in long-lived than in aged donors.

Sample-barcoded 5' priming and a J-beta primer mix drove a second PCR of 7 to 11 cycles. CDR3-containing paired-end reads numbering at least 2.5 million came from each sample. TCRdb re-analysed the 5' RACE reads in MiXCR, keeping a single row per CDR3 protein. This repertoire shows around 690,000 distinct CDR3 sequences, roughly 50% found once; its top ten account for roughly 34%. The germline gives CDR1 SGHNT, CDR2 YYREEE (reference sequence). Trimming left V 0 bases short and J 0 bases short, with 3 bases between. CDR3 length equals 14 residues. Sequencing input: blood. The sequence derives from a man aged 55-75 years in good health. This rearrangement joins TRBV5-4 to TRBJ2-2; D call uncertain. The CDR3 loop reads CASSLEANTGELFF. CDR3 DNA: TGTGCCAGCAGCTTGGAGGCGAACACCGGGGAGCTGTTTTTT.